This record looks at one T cell receptor beta chain sequence and its context. Antigen unknown. Clones were sequenced by immunoSEQ multiplex PCR, and TCRdb holds only the in-frame ones, with some missing. The sample lists some 160,000 clones; roughly 93% were seen once. These data come from a study of T cell responses to AZD1222 COVID-19 vaccine. Germline CDR1 is MGHDK and CDR2 is SYGVNS. The germline V and J ends were trimmed by 2 bases and 6 bases, with 10 bases remaining between them. The CDR3 is made up of 14 amino acids. Findings of the study overall: Spike-specific TCR breadth rose after two AZD1222 doses, and depth rose as well.

The receptor's source is an adult in good health. V is TRBV25-1 and J is TRBJ2-2; D unclear. The sample in question was peripheral blood, obtained on day 0 of AZD1222 vaccination. CDR3 protein: CASSENPLAGELFF. For the CDR3, the DNA is TGTGCCAGCAGTGAAAATCCTCTTGCCGGGGAGCTGTTTTTT.